This T cell receptor (beta chain) was identified during a study of siplizumab effects on memory and regulatory T cells. Sequencing used immunoSEQ multiplex PCR; TCRdb keeps in-frame clones, though not all of them. The sample contains more than 50,000 clones, approximately 95% of which appear only once. This CDR3 has 14 residues. V was clipped by 4 bases and J by 3 bases; unmatched bases: 1. Looked up from germline, CDR1 is MGHRA and CDR2 is YSYEKL. Sequences were obtained from CD8+ T cells sorted from blood. V and J are TRBV4-1 and TRBJ2-1, with 9 bases aligning to TRBD2. The clonotype comes from a human donor in good health. The CDR3 coding sequence is TGCGCCAGCAGCCTTAGCGGGGGCTACAATGAGCAGTTCTTC. This translates into CASSLSGGYNEQFF.